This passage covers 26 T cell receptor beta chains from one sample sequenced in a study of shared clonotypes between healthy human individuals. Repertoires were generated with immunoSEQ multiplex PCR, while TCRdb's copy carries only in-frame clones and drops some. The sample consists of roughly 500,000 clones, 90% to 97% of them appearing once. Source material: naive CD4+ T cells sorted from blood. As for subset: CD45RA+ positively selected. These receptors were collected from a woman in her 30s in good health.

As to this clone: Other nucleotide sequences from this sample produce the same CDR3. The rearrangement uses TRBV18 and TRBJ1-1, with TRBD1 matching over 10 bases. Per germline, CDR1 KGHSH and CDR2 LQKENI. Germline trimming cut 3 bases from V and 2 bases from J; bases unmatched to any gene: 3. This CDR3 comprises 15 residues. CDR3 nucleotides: TGTGCCAGCTCACCGGGGACAGGGGAAAACACTGAAGCTTTCTTT. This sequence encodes CASSPGTGENTEAFF.

CDR3 in amino acids: CASSLLTGQPQHF. The CDR3 nucleotides read TGTGCCAGCAGCCTCCTTACTGGGCAGCCCCAGCATTTT. This chain uses TRBV7-9 with TRBJ1-5; D gene ambiguous. Germline assignment: CDR1 SEHNR and CDR2 FQNEAQ (reference sequence). V shed 5 bases and J shed 7 bases, with 12 bases lying between them. This CDR3 contains 13 residues.

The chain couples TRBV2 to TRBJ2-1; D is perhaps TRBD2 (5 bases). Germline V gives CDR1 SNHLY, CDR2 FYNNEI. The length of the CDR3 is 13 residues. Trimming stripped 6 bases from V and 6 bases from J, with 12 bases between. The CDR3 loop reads CASSVGRGNEQFF. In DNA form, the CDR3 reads TGTGCCAGCAGCGTTGGGAGAGGCAATGAGCAGTTCTTC. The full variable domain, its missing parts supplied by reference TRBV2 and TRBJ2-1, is EPEVTQTPSHQVTQMGQEVILRCVPISNHLYFYWYRQILGQKVEFLVSFYNNEISEKSEIFDDQFSVERPDGSNFTLKIRSTKLEDSAMYFCASSVGRGNEQFFGPGTRLTVL.

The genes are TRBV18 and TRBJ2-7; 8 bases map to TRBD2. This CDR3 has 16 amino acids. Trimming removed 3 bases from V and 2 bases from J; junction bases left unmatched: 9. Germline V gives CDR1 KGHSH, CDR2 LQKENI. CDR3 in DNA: TGTGCCAGCTCACCCCCGGGGGGGGAGGGAGCCTACGAGCAGTACTTC. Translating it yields CASSPPGGEGAYEQYF. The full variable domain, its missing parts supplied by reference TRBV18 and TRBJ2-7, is NAGVMQNPRHLVRRRGQEARLRCSPMKGHSHVYWYRQLPEEGLKFMVYLQKENIIDESGMPKERFSAEFPKEGPSILRIQQVVRGDSAAYFCASSPPGGEGAYEQYFGPGTRLTVT.

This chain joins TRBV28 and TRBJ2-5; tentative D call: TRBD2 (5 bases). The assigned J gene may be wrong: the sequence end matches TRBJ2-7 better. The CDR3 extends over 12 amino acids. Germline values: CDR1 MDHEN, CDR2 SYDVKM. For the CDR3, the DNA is TGTGCCAGCCGTACTAGTCGCTACGAGCAGTACTTC. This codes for CASRTSRYEQYF.

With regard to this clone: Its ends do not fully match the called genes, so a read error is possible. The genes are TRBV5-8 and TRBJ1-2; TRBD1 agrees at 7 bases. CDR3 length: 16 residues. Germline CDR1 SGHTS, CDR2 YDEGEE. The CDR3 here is CVSSLVVGGYDYGYTF. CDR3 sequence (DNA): TGTGTCAGCAGCTTGGTCGTAGGGGGCTATGACTATGGCTACACCTTC.

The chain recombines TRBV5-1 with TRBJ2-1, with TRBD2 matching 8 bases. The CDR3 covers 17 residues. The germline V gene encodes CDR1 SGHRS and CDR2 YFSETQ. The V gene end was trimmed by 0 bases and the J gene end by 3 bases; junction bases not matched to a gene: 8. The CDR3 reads CASSLGTSPNLYNEQFF. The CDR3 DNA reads TGCGCCAGCAGCTTGGGGACTAGCCCTAACCTCTACAATGAGCAGTTCTTC.

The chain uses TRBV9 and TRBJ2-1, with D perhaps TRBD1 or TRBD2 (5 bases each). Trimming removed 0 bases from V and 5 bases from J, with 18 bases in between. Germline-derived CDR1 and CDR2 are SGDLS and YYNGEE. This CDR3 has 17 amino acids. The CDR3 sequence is CASSVGEDGDGNNEQFF. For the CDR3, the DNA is TGTGCCAGCAGCGTAGGAGAGGATGGGGACGGTAACAATGAGCAGTTCTTC.

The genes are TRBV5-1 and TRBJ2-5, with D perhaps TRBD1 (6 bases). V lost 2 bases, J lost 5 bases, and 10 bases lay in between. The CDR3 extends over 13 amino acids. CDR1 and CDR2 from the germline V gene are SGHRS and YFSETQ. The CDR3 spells CASSFEGDETQYF. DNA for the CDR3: TGCGCCAGCAGCTTTGAGGGGGACGAGACCCAGTACTTC.

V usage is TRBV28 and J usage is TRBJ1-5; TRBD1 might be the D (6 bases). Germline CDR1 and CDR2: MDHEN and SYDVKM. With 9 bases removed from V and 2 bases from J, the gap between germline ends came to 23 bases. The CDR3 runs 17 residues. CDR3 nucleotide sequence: TGTGCCAGTCAGCTGGGGCAGGGGCTTGGGCGCAATCAGCCCCAGCATTTT. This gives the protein CASQLGQGLGRNQPQHF.

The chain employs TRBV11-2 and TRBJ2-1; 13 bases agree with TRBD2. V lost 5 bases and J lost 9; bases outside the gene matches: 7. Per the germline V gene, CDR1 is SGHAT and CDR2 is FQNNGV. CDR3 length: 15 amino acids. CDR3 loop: CASSLTSGRASEQFF. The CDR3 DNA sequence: TGTGCCAGCAGCCTAACTAGCGGGAGGGCAAGTGAGCAGTTCTTC. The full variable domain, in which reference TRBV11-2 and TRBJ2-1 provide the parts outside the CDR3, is EAGVAQSPRYKIIEKRQSVAFWCNPISGHATLYWYQQILGQGPKLLIQFQNNGVVDDSQLPKDRFSAERLKGVDSTLKIQPAKLEDSAVYLCASSLTSGRASEQFFGPGTRLTVL.

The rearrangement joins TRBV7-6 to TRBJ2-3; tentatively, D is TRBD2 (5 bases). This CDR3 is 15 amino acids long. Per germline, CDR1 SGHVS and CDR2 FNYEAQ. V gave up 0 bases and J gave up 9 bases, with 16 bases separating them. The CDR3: CASSLAQGLLGTQYF. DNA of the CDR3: TGTGCCAGCAGCTTAGCCCAAGGACTCCTCGGCACGCAGTATTTT.

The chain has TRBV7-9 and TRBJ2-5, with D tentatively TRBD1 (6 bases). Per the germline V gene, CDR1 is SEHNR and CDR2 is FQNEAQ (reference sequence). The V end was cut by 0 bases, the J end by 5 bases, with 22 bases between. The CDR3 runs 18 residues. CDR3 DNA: TGTGCCAGCAGCTTAGCTTACTACAGAGGTGGGGGCAGTGAGACCCAGTACTTC. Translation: CASSLAYYRGGGSETQYF.

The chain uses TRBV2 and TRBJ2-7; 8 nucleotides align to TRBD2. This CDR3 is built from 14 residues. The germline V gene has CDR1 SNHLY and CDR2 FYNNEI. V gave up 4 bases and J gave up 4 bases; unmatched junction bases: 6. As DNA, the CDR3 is TGTGCCAGCAGTGTGTTAGCGGGAAGTTACGAGCAGTACTTC. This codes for CASSVLAGSYEQYF.

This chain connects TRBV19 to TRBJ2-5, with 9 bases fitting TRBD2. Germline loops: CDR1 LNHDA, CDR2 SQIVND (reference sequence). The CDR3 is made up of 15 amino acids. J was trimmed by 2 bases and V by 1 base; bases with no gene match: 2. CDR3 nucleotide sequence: TGTGCCAGTAGTATAGGACTAGCGGAGCAAGAGACCCAGTACTTC. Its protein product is CASSIGLAEQETQYF.

The CDR3: CASSPRRDRETQYF. In DNA, the CDR3 is TGTGCCAGCAGTCCTAGGAGGGACCGAGAGACCCAGTACTTC. The chain uses TRBV28 and TRBJ2-5; tentative D call: TRBD2 (6 bases). The V and J ends lost 5 bases and 4 bases respectively, with 14 bases between them. The germline CDR1 and CDR2 sequences are MDHEN and SYDVKM. CDR3 length: 14 amino acids.

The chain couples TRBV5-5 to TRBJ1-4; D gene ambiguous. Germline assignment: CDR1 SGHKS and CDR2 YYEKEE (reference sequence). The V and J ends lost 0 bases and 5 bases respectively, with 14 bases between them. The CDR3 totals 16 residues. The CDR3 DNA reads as TGTGCCAGCAGCTTGGGTGTGGGGAGGTTGAATGAAAAACTGTTTTTT. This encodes CASSLGVGRLNEKLFF.

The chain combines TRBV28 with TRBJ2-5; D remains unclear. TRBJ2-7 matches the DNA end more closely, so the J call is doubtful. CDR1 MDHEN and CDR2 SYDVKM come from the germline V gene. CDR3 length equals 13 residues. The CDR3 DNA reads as TGTGCCAGCACCCTAAACAGCCCCTACGAGCAGTACTTC. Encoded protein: CASTLNSPYEQYF.

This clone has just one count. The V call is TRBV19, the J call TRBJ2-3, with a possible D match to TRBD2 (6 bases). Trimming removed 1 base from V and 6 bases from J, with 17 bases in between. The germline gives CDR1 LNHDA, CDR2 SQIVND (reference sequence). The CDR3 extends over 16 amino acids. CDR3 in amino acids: CASSIGGSGGRDTQYF. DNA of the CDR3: TGTGCCAGTAGTATAGGCGGTAGCGGAGGTCGGGATACGCAGTATTTT.

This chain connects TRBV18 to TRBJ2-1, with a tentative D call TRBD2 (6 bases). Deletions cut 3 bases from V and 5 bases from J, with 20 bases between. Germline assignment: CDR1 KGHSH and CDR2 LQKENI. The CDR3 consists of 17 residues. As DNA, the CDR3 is TGTGCCAGCTCACCTGAGTTATGGGGGAGGTCTAACAATGAGCAGTTCTTC. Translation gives CASSPELWGRSNNEQFF.

The CDR3 region is CASSPGQGSEAFF. The CDR3 DNA reads as TGTGCCAGCTCACCGGGACAGGGGTCTGAAGCTTTCTTT. The rearrangement joins TRBV18 to TRBJ1-1; 10 nucleotides agree with TRBD1. This CDR3 comprises 13 residues. V trimming: 3 bases; J trimming: 6 bases; junction bases outside the gene matches: 1. Germline values: CDR1 KGHSH, CDR2 LQKENI. The full variable domain, completed using reference TRBV18 and TRBJ1-1, is NAGVMQNPRHLVRRRGQEARLRCSPMKGHSHVYWYRQLPEEGLKFMVYLQKENIIDESGMPKERFSAEFPKEGPSILRIQQVVRGDSAAYFCASSPGQGSEAFFGQGTRLTVV.

The CDR3 sequence is CASSQTGGPGELFF. The CDR3 DNA follows: TGCGCCAGCAGCCAAACAGGGGGCCCCGGGGAGCTGTTTTTT. The chain carries TRBV5-1 and TRBJ2-2; 9 bases align to TRBD1. CDR1 is SGHRS and CDR2 is YFSETQ in the germline V gene. This CDR3 has 14 residues. With 4 bases clipped from V and 6 bases from J, the junction kept 4 bases outside the gene matches.

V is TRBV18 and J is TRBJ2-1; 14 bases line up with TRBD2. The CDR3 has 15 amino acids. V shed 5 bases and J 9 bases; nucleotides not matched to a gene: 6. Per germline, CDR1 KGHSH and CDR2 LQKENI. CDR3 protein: CASSTTSGRGGEQFF. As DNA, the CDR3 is TGTGCCAGCTCAACGACTAGCGGGAGGGGAGGTGAGCAGTTCTTC. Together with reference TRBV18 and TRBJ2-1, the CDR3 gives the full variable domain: NAGVMQNPRHLVRRRGQEARLRCSPMKGHSHVYWYRQLPEEGLKFMVYLQKENIIDESGMPKERFSAEFPKEGPSILRIQQVVRGDSAAYFCASSTTSGRGGEQFFGPGTRLTVL.

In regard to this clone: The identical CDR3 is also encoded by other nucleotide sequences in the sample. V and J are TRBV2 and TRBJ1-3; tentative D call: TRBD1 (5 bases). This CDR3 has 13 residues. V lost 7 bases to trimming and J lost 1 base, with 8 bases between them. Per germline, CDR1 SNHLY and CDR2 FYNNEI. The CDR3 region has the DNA TGTGCCAGCACAAGGGGATCTGGAAACACCATATATTTT. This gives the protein CASTRGSGNTIYF.

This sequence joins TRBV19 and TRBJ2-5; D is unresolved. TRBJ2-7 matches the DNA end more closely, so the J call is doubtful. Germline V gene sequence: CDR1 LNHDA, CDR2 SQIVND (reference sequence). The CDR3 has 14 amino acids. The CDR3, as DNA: TGTGCCAGTAGTATAGTTGAGGATTCCTACGAGCAGTACTTC. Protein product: CASSIVEDSYEQYF.

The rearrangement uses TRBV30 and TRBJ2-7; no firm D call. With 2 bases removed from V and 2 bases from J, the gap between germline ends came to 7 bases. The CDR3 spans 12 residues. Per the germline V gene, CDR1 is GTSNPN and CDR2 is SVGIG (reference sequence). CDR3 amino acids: CAWSRHPYEQYF. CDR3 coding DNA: TGTGCCTGGAGTCGCCATCCCTACGAGCAGTACTTC.